Shown below are 18 T cell receptor beta chains from a single sample sequenced in a study of blood T cell repertoires in COVID-19. Profiled with immunoSEQ multiplex PCR; TCRdb holds only in-frame clones, not every one. The sample holds 150,000 to 200,000 clones; approximately 79% are singletons and the top ten take roughly 17%. The sequencing input was peripheral blood. Receptors were obtained from a man between 60 and 70 years old with active or convalescent COVID-19.

CDR3 sequence (DNA): TGTGCCAGCAGTTCACGGGTCAGATCGTACCAAGAGACCCAGTACTTC. It translates to CASSSRVRSYQETQYF. The chain recombines TRBV7-9 with TRBJ2-5; no clear D. Trimming removed 6 bases at V and 0 bases at J, with 17 bases between. In germline, CDR1 is SEHNR, CDR2 FQNEAQ (reference sequence). The CDR3 is 16 amino acids.

V gene TRBV28 combines with J gene TRBJ1-2; D is ambiguous. The ends were cut back, 7 bases at V and 4 bases at J, with 16 bases in the middle. The germline V gene encodes CDR1 MDHEN and CDR2 SYDVKM. The CDR3 sequence is 14 residues long. The CDR3 reads CASTPVETRYGYTF. As DNA, the CDR3 is TGTGCCAGCACACCGGTCGAAACCCGCTATGGCTACACCTTC.

This chain connects TRBV4-2 to TRBJ2-7; TRBD1 matches 12 bases. Germline assignment: CDR1 LGHNA and CDR2 YNFKEQ. CDR3 length: 15 residues. V dropped 4 bases and J dropped 6; count of bases not matched to a gene: 7. This chain's CDR3 is CASSRPGQGASEQYF. As DNA, the CDR3 is TGTGCCAGCAGCCGGCCGGGACAGGGGGCGTCCGAGCAGTACTTC.

The chain uses TRBV9 and TRBJ2-2, with a possible D match to TRBD1 (6 bases). Germline V CDR1 and CDR2: SGDLS, YYNGEE. The CDR3 length is 15 residues. The ends were cut back, 4 bases at V and 0 bases at J, with 10 bases in the middle. The CDR3 DNA is TGTGCCAGCAGCAACAGGGTTACGAACACCGGGGAGCTGTTTTTT. This sequence encodes CASSNRVTNTGELFF.

The CDR3 loop is CASSTRAGELFF. The CDR3 coding sequence is TGTGCCAGCAGCACCCGAGCCGGGGAGCTGTTTTTT. V and J are TRBV7-2 and TRBJ2-2; D is undetermined. The CDR3 has 12 amino acids. Trimming took 5 bases from V and 6 from J, leaving 7 bases between them. Germline CDR1 SGHTA, CDR2 FQGNSA.

The chain is built from TRBV19 and TRBJ2-1; D ambiguous. Trimming cost V 4 bases and J 0 bases, with 13 bases left between them. Germline assignment: CDR1 LNHDA and CDR2 SQIVND (reference sequence). The CDR3 totals 16 residues. This CDR3 is CASSRANLNSYNEQFF. DNA for the CDR3: TGTGCCAGTAGTAGGGCAAACCTAAACTCCTACAATGAGCAGTTCTTC.

The rearrangement joins TRBV6-6 to TRBJ2-3, with 10 nucleotides matching TRBD2. V shed 5 bases, J shed 1 base, and the junction held 12 bases outside the gene matches. This CDR3 spans 18 amino acids. Germline CDR1 MNHNY, CDR2 SVGAGI (reference sequence). CDR3 protein: CASSPSGRAPLGTDTQYF. CDR3 nucleotide sequence: TGTGCCAGCAGTCCCAGCGGGAGGGCCCCGTTGGGCACAGATACGCAGTATTTT.

The V and J genes are TRBV29-1 and TRBJ2-7; 9 nucleotides line up with TRBD1. The CDR3 runs to 12 residues. V shed 4 bases and J 6 bases; nucleotides not matched to a gene: 4. Germline CDR1 is SQVTM and CDR2 is ANQGSEA. The CDR3 sequence: CSVVTGGIEQYF. The CDR3 DNA reads as TGCAGCGTTGTAACAGGGGGCATCGAGCAGTACTTC.

This chain joins TRBV29-1 and TRBJ1-2; 9 nucleotides agree with TRBD1. The CDR3 contains 15 residues. Germline V gives CDR1 SQVTM, CDR2 ANQGSEA. V trimming: 3 bases; J trimming: 5 bases; junction bases outside the gene matches: 10. The CDR3 DNA reads TGCAGCGTTGATTTGCAGGACAGGGGTATTTATGGCTACACCTTC. This sequence encodes CSVDLQDRGIYGYTF.

This chain joins TRBV6-1 and TRBJ2-7; TRBD2 aligns across 8 bases. Trimming took 0 bases from V and 5 from J; bases not matched to a gene: 6. Germline V gene lookup returns CDR1 MNHNS and CDR2 SASEGT. This CDR3 contains 15 residues. The CDR3 DNA reads as TGTGCCAGCAGTGAAGCTGCGGGAGGACTAGACGAGCAGTACTTC. This sequence encodes CASSEAAGGLDEQYF.

The V gene is TRBV20-1, the J gene TRBJ2-1; no reliable D call. Trimming cost V 3 bases and J 6 bases, with 15 bases left between them. Germline CDR1 DFQATT, CDR2 SNEGSKA (reference sequence). This CDR3 has 14 amino acids. CDR3 sequence reads: CSASPGGSGNEQFF. CDR3 in DNA: TGCAGTGCTAGTCCGGGTGGGTCGGGCAATGAGCAGTTCTTC.

The V and J genes are TRBV28 and TRBJ1-6; 8 positions agree with TRBD1. The germline gives CDR1 MDHEN, CDR2 SYDVKM. The CDR3 is 16 residues long. V gave up 5 bases and J gave up 3 bases; unmatched junction bases: 6. As DNA, the CDR3 is TGTGCCAGCAGTCCGACAGGGGCGGACTATAATTCACCCCTCCACTTT. Protein sequence: CASSPTGADYNSPLHF. The complete variable domain, with remaining parts taken from reference TRBV28 and TRBJ1-6, reads DVKVTQSSRYLVKRTGEKVFLECVQDMDHENMFWYRQDPGLGLRLIYFSYDVKMKEKGDIPEGYSVSREKKERFSLILESASTNQTSMYLCASSPTGADYNSPLHFGNGTRLTVT.

The chain has TRBV19 and TRBJ2-4; D is possibly TRBD2 (6 bases). The CDR3 contains 16 residues. In germline, CDR1 is LNHDA, CDR2 SQIVND (reference sequence). V was cut by 5 bases and J by 0 bases, with 14 bases left in between. CDR3 amino acids: CASSHPTGLAKNIQYF. CDR3 DNA: TGTGCCAGTAGTCACCCGACGGGACTAGCCAAAAACATTCAGTACTTC.

In the case of this clone: Since a much larger clone is just one base distant, this may be a read error. Other DNA sequences from this sample encode an identical CDR3 as well. The chain has TRBV7-9 and TRBJ2-2; maybe TRBD2 (6 bases). Germline V gene data show CDR1 as SEHNR and CDR2 as FQNEAQ (reference sequence). V gave up 4 bases and J gave up 2 bases, with 14 bases separating them. This CDR3 has 16 amino acids. CDR3 loop: CASSSPVGGNTGELFF. The CDR3, as DNA: TGTGCCAGCAGCTCTCCCGTGGGGGGAAACACCGGGGAGCTGTTTTTT. Variable domain in full (rest from reference TRBV7-9 and TRBJ2-2): DTGVSQNPRHKITKRGQNVTFRCDPISEHNRLYWYRQTLGQGPEFLTYFQNEAQLEKSRLLSDRFSAERPKGSFSTLEIQRTEQGDSAMYLCASSSPVGGNTGELFFGEGSRLTVL.

This chain links TRBV7-9 with TRBJ2-1; 8 nucleotides agree with TRBD2. Trimming removed 8 bases from V and 9 bases from J; junction bases left unmatched: 3. The CDR3 consists of 11 residues. Germline V gene sequence: CDR1 SEHNR, CDR2 FQNEAQ (reference sequence). The CDR3 reads CASREGGEQFF. The CDR3 nucleotides read TGTGCCAGCCGGGAGGGGGGTGAGCAGTTCTTC.

The chain combines TRBV6-2 or TRBV6-3 with TRBJ2-7, with 12 nucleotides matching TRBD2. Germline CDR1 and CDR2: MNHEY and SVGEGT. The trim removed 2 bases at V and 2 bases at J, leaving 10 bases unmatched. CDR3 size: 18 residues. CDR3 bases: TGTGCCAGCAGTTACCCGACTAGCGGGAGCCCCGTGGCCTACGAGCAGTACTTC. Its translation is CASSYPTSGSPVAYEQYF.

J is TRBJ2-7 and V is TRBV3-1 (or the pseudogene TRBV3-2); TRBD2 might be the D (5 bases). This CDR3 spans 15 amino acids. Germline V lookup: CDR1 LGHDT, CDR2 YNNKEL (reference sequence). Trimming took 4 bases from V and 6 from J, leaving 19 bases between them. CDR3 sequence reads: CASSLWGNQRGEQYF. DNA for the CDR3: TGTGCCAGCAGCCTCTGGGGAAATCAACGGGGCGAGCAGTACTTC.

By share, this clone ranks as large. This chain joins TRBV7-3 and TRBJ2-1; 10 nucleotides align to TRBD2. The CDR3 sequence is 16 residues long. V shed 4 bases, J shed 3 bases, and the junction held 6 bases outside the gene matches. Germline CDR1 SGHTA, CDR2 FQGTGA. CDR3 in amino acids: CASSSLAGSHYNEQFF. As DNA, the CDR3 is TGTGCCAGCAGCTCACTAGCGGGGTCACACTACAATGAGCAGTTCTTC.